This is a list of T cell receptor beta chains from one sample in a study of T cell responses to AZD1222 COVID-19 vaccine. Repertoires were generated with immunoSEQ multiplex PCR, while TCRdb's copy carries only in-frame clones and drops some. The table includes about 90,000 clones, about 85% detected once. Sequences were derived from peripheral blood, sampled 28 days after the second AZD1222 dose. The receptors come from an adult who received the AZD1222 COVID-19 vaccine. CDR3s include the opening cysteine and the closing phenylalanine or tryptophan. The D gene is left open where the match is weak. Clone size is not always given. Where it is, it says once, few, many or a class for expanded clones.

>TRBV28|-|TRBJ2-2|-
TGTGCCAGCCGACTCCAGGGAAACACCGGGGAGCTGTTTTTT
CASRLQGNTGELFF
>TRBV10-3|-|TRBJ2-2|-
TGTGCCATCAGAGAGGGTCATGCGGCCGGGGAGCTGTTTTTT
CAIREGHAAGELFF
>TRBV18|-|TRBJ2-5|-
TGTGCCAGCTCACCCCTCCAAGAGACCCAGTACTTC
CASSPLQETQYF
>TRBV6-6|TRBD1|TRBJ1-6|-
TGTGCCAGCCGTGGACAGGGGGCACCCCTCCACTTT
CASRGQGAPLHF
>TRBV19|-|TRBJ1-5|-
TGTGCCAGTAGTCGGCGGGGGGCGGGTCAGCCCCAGCATTTT
CASSRRGAGQPQHF
>TRBV6-6|-|TRBJ1-5|few
TGTGCCAGCAGTGTAGGGAGTCAGCCCCAGCATTTT
CASSVGSQPQHF
>TRBV9|TRBD2|TRBJ2-2|-
TGTGCCAGCAGCGTCACTAGCGCGAACACCGGGGAGCTGTTTTTT
CASSVTSANTGELFF
>TRBV6-5|TRBD2|TRBJ2-1|once
TGTGCCAGCAGTTACGTAGCGGGGGCCTCGGGGGAGCAGTTCTTC
CASSYVAGASGEQFF
>TRBV24-1|-|TRBJ2-2|-
TGTGCCACCAGTGGGGAGTACACCGGGGAGCTGTTTTTT
CATSGEYTGELFF
>TRBV15|TRBD1|TRBJ2-7|-
TGTGCCACCAGCAGCGACAGGGGGTCCTACGAGCAGTACTTC
CATSSDRGSYEQYF
>TRBV3-1/TRBV3-2|-|TRBJ2-2|-
TGTGCCAGCAGCCAAGGTTGGGACACCGGGGAGCTGTTTTTT
CASSQGWDTGELFF
>TRBV27|-|TRBJ2-4|-
TGTGCCAGCAGTTATACAGGGAAAAACATTCAGTACTTC
CASSYTGKNIQYF
>TRBV6-5|-|TRBJ1-5|-
TGTGCCAGCACCACGAGGGGATACAATCAGCCCCAGCATTTT
CASTTRGYNQPQHF
>TRBV28|-|TRBJ1-3|-
TGTGCCAGCAGGGGCAGTAACTCTGGAAACACCATATATTTT
CASRGSNSGNTIYF
>TRBV4-1|-|TRBJ1-3|-
TGCGCCAGCAGCCAAGGGCGGTCGGCCCCCGGACTCTCTGGAAACACCATATATTTT
CASSQGRSAPGLSGNTIYF
>TRBV7-9|-|TRBJ1-5|-
TGTGCCAGCAGCCCCGGCGGGGCGCGGAATCAGCCCCAGCATTTT
CASSPGGARNQPQHF
>TRBV28|TRBD1|TRBJ1-2|few
TGTGCCAGCAGAAGACAGGGGGCTTTCTATGGCTACACCTTC
CASRRQGAFYGYTF
>TRBV5-1|-|TRBJ1-1|-
TGCGCCAGCAGCTTGGAAAGAAGAGGGAACACTGAAGCTTTCTTT
CASSLERRGNTEAFF
>TRBV4-3|-|TRBJ1-2|-
TGCGCCAGCAGCCAAGACCCCGGAGGGGCAGAGGTTAACTATGGCTACACCTTC
CASSQDPGGAEVNYGYTF
>TRBV24-1|-|TRBJ1-1|-
TGTGCCACGAGACGGGGGGATCAAGCTTTCTTT
CATRRGDQAFF
>TRBV18|-|TRBJ2-2|-
TGTGCCAGCTCCCTCGGACTGCTAGCGAACACCGGGGAGCTGTTTTTT
CASSLGLLANTGELFF
>TRBV5-1|TRBD1|TRBJ2-7|-
TGCGCCAGCAGCGGCAGACAGGGGGCGGGCGAGCAGTACTTC
CASSGRQGAGEQYF
>TRBV18|-|TRBJ2-2|once
TGTGCCAGCTCACCAGCGAACACCGGGGAGCTGTTTTTT
CASSPANTGELFF
>TRBV29-1|-|TRBJ1-2|-
TGCAGCGTTGTGGCTCAGGGTTATGGCTACACCTTC
CSVVAQGYGYTF
>TRBV19|-|TRBJ2-5|-
TGTGCCAGTAGTCGAGGAAGGGCCGTCAGGGAGACCCAGTACTTC
CASSRGRAVRETQYF
>TRBV3-1/TRBV3-2|-|TRBJ2-6|few
TGTGCCAGCAGCCAAGGGGCTAACAACGTCCTGACTTTC
CASSQGANNVLTF
>TRBV5-1|-|TRBJ1-4|-
TGCGCCAGCAGTTTGGGTATCAGGGTTGGGAATTCGGTTGAAAAACTGTTTTTT
CASSLGIRVGNSVEKLFF
>TRBV30|-|TRBJ1-1|once
TGTGCCTGGAGTTCCGCGACAGTTGAAGCTTTCTTT
CAWSSATVEAFF
>TRBV9|TRBD1|TRBJ1-4|-
TGTGCCAGCAGCGATGGACAGGGGGCGCCGGTGGTCGAAAAACTGTTTTTT
CASSDGQGAPVVEKLFF
>TRBV20-1|-|TRBJ2-3|-
TGCAGTGCTAGTCACGGGTCCACAGATACGCAGTATTTT
CSASHGSTDTQYF
>TRBV7-3|-|TRBJ2-1|-
TGTGCCAGCAGCCTAGGGGATGAGCAGTTCTTC
CASSLGDEQFF
>TRBV19|TRBD1|TRBJ2-5|-
TGTGCCAGTAGTACCGGACAGGGCCGCGTGGGGGAGACCCAGTACTTC
CASSTGQGRVGETQYF
>TRBV7-2|TRBD2|TRBJ2-5|-
TGTGCCAGCAGCCTCGGGAGGCGCCAAGAGACCCAGTACTTC
CASSLGRRQETQYF
>TRBV21-1|-|TRBJ2-7|-
TGTGCCAGCAGCAAAGCTGTCCGACTAGCGAACCCTTCCTACGAGCAGTACTTC
CASSKAVRLANPSYEQYF
>TRBV6-5|-|TRBJ1-6|-
TGTGCCAGCCAGATGGTCCTGGGTTCACCCCTCCACTTT
CASQMVLGSPLHF
>TRBV5-1|-|TRBJ2-7|-
TGCGCCAGCAGCCCTGGCCCGTTCTACGAGCAGTACTTC
CASSPGPFYEQYF
>TRBV10-3|TRBD2|TRBJ2-7|-
TGTGCCATCAAGAGGACTAGCGGGAGGGGCCCCCAAGTGCAGTACTTC
CAIKRTSGRGPQVQYF
>TRBV5-8|TRBD2|TRBJ2-5|-
TGTGCCAGCAGCGCCGCACAAAATATGGGACTAGCGGGGGAAGAGACCCAGTACTTC
CASSAAQNMGLAGEETQYF
>TRBV6-5|-|TRBJ1-4|-
TGTGCCAGCAGTTACACCAATGAAAAACTGTTTTTT
CASSYTNEKLFF
>TRBV19|-|TRBJ1-2|-
TGTGCCAGTAGTATGTTCCGGGAAGCTCGACTCTATGGCTACACCTTC
CASSMFREARLYGYTF
>TRBV19|-|TRBJ2-2|few
TGTGCCAGTACTCGTATGGGGAGGTTCACCGGGGAGCTGTTTTTT
CASTRMGRFTGELFF
>TRBV13|TRBD2|TRBJ2-1|-
TGTGCCAGCAGCTTAGGCCCTAGCGGGGGCCCGAATGAGCAGTTCTTC
CASSLGPSGGPNEQFF
>TRBV15|-|TRBJ2-1|-
TGTGCCACCAGCAGAGATCGGGTAGCAGGCAATGAGCAGTTCTTC
CATSRDRVAGNEQFF
>TRBV11-3|-|TRBJ2-5|-
TGTGCCAGCAGCTCGGACACGGGTATTGGGACCCAGTACTTC
CASSSDTGIGTQYF
>TRBV30|-|TRBJ1-2|-
TGTGCCTGGAGTGTACGGTTAGGGGCAGATGGGTACACCTTC
CAWSVRLGADGYTF
>TRBV5-1|-|TRBJ2-2|-
TGCGCCAGCAGCTTGCTCCTGGGACACCTGAACACCGGGGAGCTGTTTTTT
CASSLLLGHLNTGELFF
>TRBV28|TRBD1|TRBJ2-1|-
TGTGCCAGCAGTTACCGGGGACAGGGTATCCCTGAGCAGTTCTTC
CASSYRGQGIPEQFF
>TRBV27|-|TRBJ1-2|once
TGTGCCAGCAGGTCTACAGGAGTCTATGGCTACACCTTC
CASRSTGVYGYTF
>TRBV27|TRBD1|TRBJ1-6|-
TGTGCCAGCGGGACAGGGAATTCACCCCTCCACTTT
CASGTGNSPLHF
>TRBV28|TRBD2|TRBJ2-7|once
TGTGCCAGCAGTACTAGCGGGATCAGCTCCTACGAGCAGTACTTC
CASSTSGISSYEQYF
>TRBV9|-|TRBJ1-1|-
TGTGCCAGCAGCGTAGCCTTGAACACTGAAGCTTTCTTT
CASSVALNTEAFF
>TRBV4-2|TRBD1|TRBJ1-2|-
TGTGCCAGCAGTCAAGCTCAGGGGGCGCTCTATGGCTACACCTTC
CASSQAQGALYGYTF
>TRBV11-2|-|TRBJ2-5|once
TGTGCCAGCAGCTTTGGGAACGCCGCCTCCCAAGAGACCCAGTACTTC
CASSFGNAASQETQYF
>TRBV6-1|-|TRBJ2-3|-
TGTGCCAGCAGTGAAACGGGGGGCGGTGCAGATACGCAGTATTTT
CASSETGGGADTQYF
>TRBV24-1|TRBD2|TRBJ2-3|-
TGTGCCACCAGTGACTCCATAGCGGGGGACCCAGATACGCAGTATTTT
CATSDSIAGDPDTQYF